The present entry profiles one T cell receptor (beta chain) with its context. The sample's time point: pre-sensitization, week 0. Regarding treatment: therapeutic diphenylcyclopropenone sensitization with weekly scalp DPC. This sample was included in a study of human T cells and chemical hapten exposure. Germline V gives CDR1 MNHEY, CDR2 SVGEGT. The CDR3 runs 13 residues. The J segment lost 10 bases and the V segment lost 2 bases, leaving 6 bases of the junction unmatched. One entry per CDR3 protein results from TCRdb running MiXCR on the RACE reads. This table has 95,000 to 150,000 distinct CDR3 sequences, about 14% appearing once.

Sequenced material: whole blood, taken in connection with sensitization to the hapten diphenylcyclopropenone (DPC). This receptor was taken from a woman aged 18-35 years with alopecia areata. Some clones in this sample may be carry-over from other donors' samples. V usage is TRBV6-2 or TRBV6-3 and J usage is TRBJ2-3; TRBD1 matches 7 bases. CDR3 amino acids: CASSYQGEGSQYF. The CDR3 DNA follows: TGTGCCAGCAGTTACCAGGGGGAAGGGTCGCAGTATTTT.